A single T cell receptor (beta chain) is shown here with its context. This sample includes further DNA sequences coding for the same CDR3. This sample stems from a study of blood T cell repertoires in COVID-19. The overall study: Acute and convalescent COVID-19 specimens originated in the United States, Italy and Spain. From T cells, B-cell-depleted T cells, or PBMCs came the material, which was cDNA or gDNA.

Germline V CDR1 and CDR2: SGDLS, YYNGEE. This CDR3 has 14 residues. J lost 3 bases, V lost 4 bases, and 5 bases had no gene match. Sequenced by immunoSEQ multiplex PCR; TCRdb stores in-frame clones only, minus some. The data contain some 100,000 clones, approximately 78% of them singletons. The receptor was derived from a human donor in a cohort sampled during active COVID-19. The V call is TRBV9, the J call TRBJ2-7, with 9 bases matching TRBD1. Sequencing used peripheral blood. The CDR3 reads CASSPGQGNYEQYF. In DNA form, the CDR3 reads TGTGCCAGCAGCCCCGGACAGGGGAACTACGAGCAGTACTTC.